This T cell receptor beta chain was profiled in a study of CD8 T cells in ankylosing spondylitis. The germline V gene has CDR1 SGHRS and CDR2 YFSETQ. Trimming took off 0 bases at V and 2 bases at J, with 10 bases between the two ends. There are 15 residues in the CDR3. This clonotype was picked up many times. Its antigen is undetermined. TCRdb processed the 5' RACE reads anew with MiXCR; each CDR3 protein has one entry. The repertoire holds about 260,000 distinct CDR3 sequences, with approximately 20% as singletons. General study points: Earlier literature documents some of the motif variants in reactive arthritis synovial fluid and blood.

This TCR was recovered from a male donor with ankylosing spondylitis or in good health (not recorded which). The material sequenced was blood, either unsorted or a sorted T cell fraction (not recorded which). V is TRBV5-1 and J is TRBJ2-3; D is ambiguous. The CDR3: CASSLDGILTDTQYF. CDR3 DNA: TGCGCCAGCAGCTTGGACGGAATACTCACAGATACGCAGTATTTT.